A selection of T cell receptor beta chains follows, all from one sample in a study of cytomegalovirus exposure and HLA in healthy donors. Measured with immunoSEQ multiplex PCR; TCRdb has only the in-frame clones, and not every one. The sample records roughly 120,000 clones, 80% being singletons. Material for sequencing was PBMCs. The receptors shown here come from a man between 25 and 39 years old in good health and CMV-seronegative. CDR3s include the opening cysteine and the closing phenylalanine or tryptophan. D genes are given only for firm matches. Expanded clones get a size class; other rows say once, few or many, or leave the size out.

J gene | V gene | clone size | D gene | CDR3 DNA | CDR3 protein
TRBJ2-1 | TRBV19 | NA | TRBD2 | TGTGCCAGTAGTGAGGGGACTAGGGGTACGAATGAGCAGTTCTTC | CASSEGTRGTNEQFF
TRBJ2-3 | TRBV15 | NA | NA | TGTGCCACCAGCAACGCAGGGTTAAGGACAGATACGCAGTATTTT | CATSNAGLRTDTQYF
TRBJ2-2 | TRBV6-5 | NA | NA | TGTGCCAGCAGACAGGGTGGCACCGGGGAGCTGTTTTTT | CASRQGGTGELFF
TRBJ2-7 | TRBV6-5 | NA | NA | TGTGCCAGCAGTAGGGGCTACGAGCAGTACTTC | CASSRGYEQYF
TRBJ1-2 | TRBV28 | NA | TRBD1 | TGTGCCAGCAGTCCAGGGACAGGGGGCGGCTACACCTTC | CASSPGTGGGYTF
TRBJ2-7 | TRBV28 | NA | NA | TGTGCCAGCAGTCCGCCGCGACAGGAAACCTACGAGCAGTACTTC | CASSPPRQETYEQYF
TRBJ2-1 | TRBV11-2 | once | TRBD2 | TGTGCCAGCAGCTTAGATCGAGTGACTAGCCGACTCTTCTTC | CASSLDRVTSRLFF
TRBJ2-1 | TRBV18 | few | NA | TGTGCCAGCTCCGGGTCACCGGGGAATGAGCAGTTCTTC | CASSGSPGNEQFF
TRBJ2-3 | TRBV11-2 | NA | TRBD2 | TGTGCCAGCAGCTTAGGACCGAATAGGGAGGGTACGCAGTATTTT | CASSLGPNREGTQYF
TRBJ1-4 | TRBV9 | NA | NA | TGTGCCAGCAGCGTAGCTACGGGGGTAGGTGAAAAACTGTTTTTT | CASSVATGVGEKLFF
TRBJ1-2 | TRBV11-2 | few | TRBD1 | TGTGCCAGCAGCAGATCCGCGGGACAGGGGGCCCCTAACTATGGCTACCCCTTC | CASSRSAGQGAPNYGYPF
TRBJ1-1 | TRBV5-1 | NA | NA | TGCGCCAGCAGCATCGGTTCGGCAGGGAACACTGAAGCTTTCTTT | CASSIGSAGNTEAFF
TRBJ2-1 | TRBV5-6 | NA | TRBD2 | TGTGCCAGCAGCTTCCGTACTAGCGGGAGCGGCAATGAGCAGTTCTTC | CASSFRTSGSGNEQFF
TRBJ2-7 | TRBV6-1 | NA | TRBD2 | TGTGCCAGCAGTGAATATCCGAGTTTTACTAGCGGCTCCTACGAGCAGTACTTC | CASSEYPSFTSGSYEQYF
TRBJ1-4 | TRBV9 | NA | TRBD1 | TGTGCCAGCAGCCACAGGGGTTCAACTAATGAAAAACTGTTTTTT | CASSHRGSTNEKLFF
TRBJ1-5 | TRBV21-1 | NA | NA | TGTGCCAGCAGCTTGGTCGCCGGGACACATTATAGCAATCAGCCCCAGCATTTT | CASSLVAGTHYSNQPQHF
TRBJ2-3 | TRBV5-6 | NA | TRBD2 | TGTGCCAGCAGCGCTCCTAGCGGGAGCACAGATACGCAGTATTTT | CASSAPSGSTDTQYF
TRBJ2-7 | TRBV30 | NA | NA | TGTGCCTGGAGCGGGTACGAGCAGTACTTC | CAWSGYEQYF
TRBJ2-7 | TRBV28 | NA | NA | TGTGCCAGCAGGGGACTTTCGGGCTCCTACGAGCAGTACTTC | CASRGLSGSYEQYF
TRBJ2-2 | TRBV29-1 | once | TRBD2 | TGCAGCGTTGGGGCCCACGGCACGCTAGCGGGAGTGTCGAACACCGGGGAGCTGTTTTTT | CSVGAHGTLAGVSNTGELFF
TRBJ2-1 | TRBV28 | NA | TRBD2 | TGTGCCAGCATCGGGACTAGCGGGAGAAATGAGCAGTTCTTC | CASIGTSGRNEQFF
TRBJ2-2 | TRBV7-6 | NA | NA | TGTGCCAGCAGCTCCTTCGCGGTAGTAACCGGGGAGCTGTTTTTT | CASSSFAVVTGELFF
TRBJ1-5 | TRBV7-9 | NA | TRBD1 | TGTGCCAGCAGCTTAGGATTCGTGGGGACAGGGAGCAATCAGCCCCAGCATTTT | CASSLGFVGTGSNQPQHF
TRBJ2-5 | TRBV7-2 | NA | NA | TGTGCCAGCAGCTTCACAACCTTCGGAAACCGGGATCCCCAAGAGACCCAGTACTTC | CASSFTTFGNRDPQETQYF
TRBJ2-1 | TRBV7-9 | NA | NA | TGTGCCAGCAGCCCCGACAGATCCTACAATGAGCAGTTCTTC | CASSPDRSYNEQFF
TRBJ2-1 | TRBV4-1 | once | TRBD2 | TGCGCCAGCAGCGCACAACTAGCGGGATTAAATGAGCAGTTCTTC | CASSAQLAGLNEQFF
TRBJ2-7 | TRBV2 | NA | TRBD1 | TGTGCCAGCAGTACAGACAGGGGTCAGGCCTACGAGCAGTACTTC | CASSTDRGQAYEQYF
TRBJ2-5 | TRBV6-5 | NA | NA | TGTGCCAGCAGTCCCCCGGGACACAAAGGCGAGACCCAGTACTTC | CASSPPGHKGETQYF
TRBJ2-1 | TRBV28 | NA | TRBD1 | TGTGCCAGCAGTGGGGACAGGGGGTACAATGAGCAGTTCTTC | CASSGDRGYNEQFF
TRBJ2-2 | TRBV27 | NA | TRBD2 | TGTGCCAGCAGTTTTGTAGTAGCGGGAGTGAACACCGGGGAGCTGTTTTTT | CASSFVVAGVNTGELFF
TRBJ2-7 | TRBV19 | NA | TRBD2 | TGTGCCAGTAGTATTACGACTAGCGGATACGAGCAGTACTTC | CASSITTSGYEQYF
TRBJ1-5 | TRBV6-1 | NA | NA | TGTGCCAGCAGTGAAGTTGGACGGACTGAGGTGGTTAGCAATCAGCCCCAGAATTTT | CASSEVGRTEVVSNQPQNF
TRBJ2-4 | TRBV11-3 | NA | NA | TGTGCCAGCAGTGACAGAGCCCTAGCCAAAAACATTCAGTACTTC | CASSDRALAKNIQYF
TRBJ2-1 | TRBV9 | NA | NA | TGTGCCAGCAGCGCAGGGTATTGGAATGAGCAGTTCTTC | CASSAGYWNEQFF
TRBJ2-1 | TRBV7-9 | NA | TRBD2 | TGTGCCAGCAGCTTAGTGCCTAGCGGGAGTGACAATGAGCAGTTCTTC | CASSLVPSGSDNEQFF
TRBJ1-5 | TRBV29-1 | NA | TRBD1 | TGCAGCGTTGAAGAGGGTGGGACAGGGGCTCAGCCCCAGCATTTT | CSVEEGGTGAQPQHF
TRBJ2-7 | TRBV6-5 | NA | NA | TGTGCCAGCAGTCCGGACAGCCTATCCTACGAGCAGTACTTC | CASSPDSLSYEQYF
TRBJ1-1 | TRBV28 | NA | NA | TGTGCCAGCAGTTTCGGTCTGGGACATTTAGGAATGAACACTGAAGCTTTCTTT | CASSFGLGHLGMNTEAFF
TRBJ2-7 | TRBV6-1 | NA | TRBD1 | TGTGCCAGCAGACCCAGGGGGCCATACGAGCAGTACTTC | CASRPRGPYEQYF